The source of this T cell receptor beta chain is a study of OX40 agonist ivuxolimab in advanced cancers. On the study more broadly: At doses from 0.01 to 10 mg/kg, patients were given intravenous ivuxolimab every 2 weeks.

The protocol was immunoSEQ multiplex PCR, while the TCRdb copy is restricted to in-frame clones and leaves out a portion. Among about 13,000 clones, under 80% were seen once, and the ten largest hold about 34%. The CDR3 has 14 amino acids. CDR1 is KGHSH, CDR2 LQKENI, per germline. Trimming shortened V by 6 bases and J by 1 base, and 12 bases separated the two germline ends. This sequence originates from an adult with an advanced solid tumor such as melanoma, head and neck, liver or kidney cancer. The V call is TRBV18, the J call TRBJ1-1; tentatively, D is TRBD1 (5 bases). The sample in question was CD4+ or CD8+ T cells sorted from blood, obtained in a trial of the OX40 agonist ivuxolimab. CDR3 protein: CASSRGGTNTEAFF. The CDR3 coding sequence is TGTGCCAGCTCGCGGGGGGGAACGAACACTGAAGCTTTCTTT.